The present entry profiles one T cell receptor (beta chain) with its context. Its specificity is not known. Sorted T cells were CFSE-labeled and cultured approximately five days with allogeneic regulatory or mature dendritic cells at 1:10. TCRdb keeps only in-frame clones here, not all; method: immunoSEQ multiplex PCR. The table lists some 9,300 clones, roughly two thirds of them singletons. These data belong to a study of regulatory dendritic cells for organ transplantation. Germline CDR1 SGDLS, CDR2 YYNGEE. Trimming cost V 4 bases and J 1 base; bases outside gene matches: 1. The length of the CDR3 is 13 residues.

Sequencing was carried out using naive CD4+ T cells from blood cultured with dendritic cells. Subset given: CD45RA+ naive T cells. The gene calls are TRBV9 and TRBJ2-5; 7 bases are a match to TRBD2. This sequence originates from a human donor in good health. The CDR3 region is CASSLAVQETQYF. The DNA of the CDR3 is TGTGCCAGCAGCCTAGCGGTCCAAGAGACCCAGTACTTC.